This T cell receptor (beta chain) was documented in a study of blood T cell repertoires in COVID-19. Across the study: Samples came from the United States, Italy and Spain, spanning acute and convalescent COVID-19. From T cells, B-cell-depleted T cells, or PBMCs came the material, which was cDNA or gDNA.

Original processing methods: Quantification of nucleated cells was approximated via reference gene primer amplification. Using immunoSEQ multiplex PCR, the repertoire was profiled, and TCRdb retains in-frame clones only, with some absent. The DNA gave D and trimming, while V, J and clone size come from that table. The table shows 190,000 or so clones, with roughly 80% occurring only once. CDR1 SGDLS and CDR2 YYNGEE come from the germline V gene. The CDR3 is 14 residues long. V was pared by 2 bases and J by 8 bases, with 13 bases between. Seattle-derived patients entered the study during active infection and were followed longitudinally.

The sequence came from a man between 60 and 75 years old with COVID-19, enrolled during active disease. The rearrangement joins TRBV9 to TRBJ1-4; D gene uncertain. Sequenced material: peripheral blood. The CDR3 protein is CASSVGGGREKLFF. Here the CDR3 DNA reads TGTGCCAGCAGCGTCGGTGGCGGTAGGGAAAAACTGTTTTTT.